The table lists the clone carrying this T cell receptor beta chain with a few counts. Antigen specificity is unknown. This record comes from a study of graft-versus-host responses after intestinal transplantation. Study overall: As for transplant type, recipients had multivisceral, liver-intestinal, or isolated intestinal grafts. For 2 to 4 years after anti-thymocyte globulin induction, all recipients took tacrolimus and steroids. The study's findings and limits: Graft-donor T cell macrochimerism coincided with high graft-versus-host to host-versus-graft clonal ratios in allografts. In recipient marrow, GvH clones were found, and some appeared first in ileum or blood.

J was trimmed by 2 bases and V by 6 bases; bases with no gene match: 12. CDR3 length equals 16 residues. Germline V gives CDR1 MNHNY, CDR2 SVGAGI (reference sequence). Sequencing used immunoSEQ multiplex PCR; TCRdb keeps in-frame clones, though not all of them. The sample contains 80,000 or so clones, approximately 90% of which appear only once. The sample here was PBMCs, taken 98 days after intestinal transplantation. The clonotype was recovered from a human patient who received an intestinal transplant, so some T cells may come from the graft donor. The chain recombines TRBV6-6 with TRBJ2-7, with 8 bases aligning to TRBD1. This CDR3 is CASSSDREYLAYEQYF. For the CDR3, the DNA is TGTGCCAGCAGCTCGGACAGGGAATACTTAGCCTACGAGCAGTACTTC.